This TCR beta chain was sequenced during a study of blood T cell repertoires in COVID-19 (dated by TCRdb to about 2020). At the level of the whole study: The collaborator samples originated in the United States, Italy and Spain and spanned the acute and convalescent phases of COVID-19. Sample metadata almost always included a de-identified subject ID, COVID-19 status, age in years and sex. Samples were obtained from the ongoing ImmuneRACE study (first 160 participants) and from approximately 1,200 subjects provided by 6 global collaborators. Where HLA class I and class II types were available, the types were taken from metadata supplied by the sample provider, not from assay-based typing. The repertoires were made available in a free public database intended to serve as a resource for research on the immune response to SARS-CoV-2. The prospective study material was composed of cDNA or gDNA derived from T cells, B-cell-depleted T cells, or PBMCs. The dataset comprised deeply sampled blood TCRbeta repertoires from subjects exposed to, actively infected with, or recovered from COVID-19. Broader findings and caveats from the paper: Clinical and demographic metadata were provided uncurated, with the amount varying by source and participant.

TCRbeta CDR3 regions were amplified from genomic DNA using the immunoSEQ Assay, a bias-controlled multiplex PCR. The paper's data handling went like this. The number of nucleated cells in each sample was estimated by amplification of reference gene primers within the assay. To quantify the absolute abundance of each unique TCRbeta CDR3 rearrangement, sequence reads were collapsed and filtered. For each sample, productive Simpson clonality was calculated by taking the square root of Simpson's diversity index across productive rearrangements. TCRdb took this table from immuneACCESS and kept in-frame rearrangements with V and J called. Such tables lack part of the clones; where checked against another copy, unresolved V genes explain under half of the gap, and the rest is unexplained. From that table come the V and J calls and clone size; the DNA was used to work out D and trimming. This sample holds some 390,000 clones; 87% were observed only once. The biggest ten clones account for under 3% of the sample.

The germline V gene (reference sequence) provides CDR1 PRHDT and CDR2 FYEKMQ. The CDR3 has 15 amino acids, counting the end cysteine and phenylalanine. Kept here is only the CDR3 DNA, which spans 45 bases and is read in frame from base 1. Unmatched junction bases come to 8, with V trimmed by 5 bases and J by 9 bases. One collaborating source in Seattle enrolled patients while the patients were actively infected and followed the patients over time throughout the course of disease. Whole blood was collected in K2EDTA tubes by collaborating institutions according to the institutions' own protocols. For TCRbeta analysis, collaborator samples were shipped as frozen whole blood, as isolated PBMCs, or as DNA extracted from either sample type. This clone was seen a single time. This receptor's antigen is unknown. The sample holds no much larger clone one base away, and base qualities are not on file.

The specimen was peripheral blood. In this chain, TRBV13 is recombined with TRBJ2-1; 12 junctional bases match TRBD2. The receptor comes from a woman aged 55-70 years with COVID-19, enrolled during active disease. The CDR3 region has the sequence CASSPLAGGPGEQFF. The DNA is as follows: TGTGCCAGCAGCCCCCTAGCGGGGGGGCCGGGTGAGCAGTTCTTC.